This T cell receptor (beta chain) originates from a study of OX40 agonist ivuxolimab in advanced cancers. Study details: Partial response was recorded in three patients: one hepatocellular carcinoma and two cutaneous melanoma cases. Study-wide points: Clonal expansion by week 6 occurred in CD4+ and CD8+ blood T cells (at 0.1 to 3.0 mg/kg).

For this clone: As yet, its antigen is unknown.

TCRdb's copy holds only in-frame clones and misses some; the assay was immunoSEQ multiplex PCR. The repertoire holds roughly 60,000 clones, with around 90% as singletons. Germline V gene sequence: CDR1 MNHEY, CDR2 SVGAGI. This CDR3 region has 15 residues. The material sequenced was CD4+ or CD8+ T cells sorted from blood, taken in a trial of the OX40 agonist ivuxolimab. The rearrangement links TRBV6-5 to TRBJ2-5; possible D gene TRBD1, 5 bases. The better agreement between TRBJ2-7 and the DNA end casts doubt on the J call. This sequence originates from an adult with an advanced solid tumor such as melanoma, head and neck, liver or kidney cancer. DNA for the CDR3: TGTGCCAGCAGTTACTCGCAGGGCCGAGGCTACGAGCAGTACTTC. Protein product: CASSYSQGRGYEQYF.